The 9 T cell receptor beta chains below all came from one sample that was sequenced in a study of blood T cell repertoires in COVID-19. Profiled with immunoSEQ multiplex PCR; TCRdb holds only in-frame clones, not every one. Here the sample spans around 190,000 clones, around 85% being singletons. Sequenced material: peripheral blood. Every receptor here comes from a man aged 50 or older with active or convalescent COVID-19.

This sequence joins TRBV18 and TRBJ2-2; tentatively, D is TRBD1 (6 bases). Germline V lookup: CDR1 KGHSH, CDR2 LQKENI. With 5 bases removed from V and 3 bases from J, the gap between germline ends came to 13 bases. The CDR3 has 15 residues. In nucleotides, the CDR3 is TGTGCCAGCTCATTCAGGGGTGACGACACCGGGGAGCTGTTTTTT. Residues: CASSFRGDDTGELFF.

The V call is TRBV27, the J call TRBJ1-6; 7 bases are a match to TRBD1. V trimming: 3 bases; J trimming: 6 bases; junction bases outside the gene matches: 5. The CDR3 spans 15 residues. In germline, CDR1 is MNHEY, CDR2 SMNVEV (reference sequence). As DNA, the CDR3 is TGTGCCAGCAGTTTCTCGACAGGGAGTAATTCACCCCTCCACTTT. It encodes CASSFSTGSNSPLHF.

This clone was seen a few times. The chain is built from TRBV7-2 and TRBJ1-2, with D maybe TRBD1 (5 bases). Germline CDR1 reads SGHTA; CDR2 reads FQGNSA. The V and J ends lost 2 bases and 6 bases respectively, with 10 bases between them. The CDR3 consists of 13 residues. Written as DNA, the CDR3 is TGTGCCAGCAGCTTACTGGACAATCATGGCTACACCTTC. Translating gives CASSLLDNHGYTF.

The chain recombines TRBV6-5 with TRBJ2-7, with D maybe TRBD2 (6 bases). Germline-derived CDR1 and CDR2 are MNHEY and SVGAGI. V was clipped by 6 bases and J by 2 bases, with 17 bases between them. This CDR3 has 15 amino acids. Written as DNA, the CDR3 is TGTGCCAGCAGCTTTTCCGGGACTTCGGCCTACGAGCAGTACTTC. As protein: CASSFSGTSAYEQYF.

CDR3 nucleotides: TGTGCCAGCAGTCTGGCCTCGACAGTCGAAGCTTTCTTT. Protein product: CASSLASTVEAFF. V gene TRBV28 combines with J gene TRBJ1-1, with D tentatively TRBD1 (5 bases). The CDR3 extends over 13 amino acids. Germline CDR1 and CDR2: MDHEN and SYDVKM. Deletions cut 5 bases from V and 8 bases from J, with 15 bases between.

The CDR3 nucleotides are TGCGCCAGCAGCCAAGATAACAGGGGGGTCTACAATGAGCAGTTCTTC. Amino acid sequence: CASSQDNRGVYNEQFF. J is TRBJ2-1 and V is TRBV4-1; TRBD1 agrees at 8 bases. This CDR3 is built from 16 residues. V shed 0 bases and J 3 bases; nucleotides not matched to a gene: 4. CDR1 MGHRA and CDR2 YSYEKL come from the germline V gene.

The chain joins TRBV10-1 to TRBJ2-7; a weak D match, TRBD1 (5 bases). The CDR3 runs 12 residues. The germline V gene has CDR1 WNHNN and CDR2 SYGVQD (reference sequence). V was pared by 6 bases and J by 6 bases, with 12 bases between. CDR3 region: CASRGTGSEQYF. CDR3 DNA: TGCGCCAGCAGAGGTACAGGATCCGAGCAGTACTTC.

The chain links TRBV19 to TRBJ2-1; possible D gene TRBD2, 7 bases. There are 16 residues in the CDR3. CDR1 is LNHDA, CDR2 SQIVND, per germline (reference sequence). Trimming shortened V by 5 bases and J by 7 bases, and 21 bases separated the two germline ends. The CDR3 reads CASSEPWGGAGNEQFF. DNA of the CDR3: TGTGCCAGTAGTGAGCCTTGGGGGGGGGCCGGTAATGAGCAGTTCTTC.

V and J are TRBV10-3 and TRBJ2-2; 12 nucleotides line up with TRBD2. This CDR3 has 16 residues. V was clipped by 6 bases and J by 2 bases; unmatched bases: 4. Germline assignment: CDR1 ENHRY and CDR2 SYGVKD. The CDR3 DNA is TGTGCCATCAGGATAGGACTAGCGGGAAACACCGGGGAGCTGTTTTTT. Translated: CAIRIGLAGNTGELFF.